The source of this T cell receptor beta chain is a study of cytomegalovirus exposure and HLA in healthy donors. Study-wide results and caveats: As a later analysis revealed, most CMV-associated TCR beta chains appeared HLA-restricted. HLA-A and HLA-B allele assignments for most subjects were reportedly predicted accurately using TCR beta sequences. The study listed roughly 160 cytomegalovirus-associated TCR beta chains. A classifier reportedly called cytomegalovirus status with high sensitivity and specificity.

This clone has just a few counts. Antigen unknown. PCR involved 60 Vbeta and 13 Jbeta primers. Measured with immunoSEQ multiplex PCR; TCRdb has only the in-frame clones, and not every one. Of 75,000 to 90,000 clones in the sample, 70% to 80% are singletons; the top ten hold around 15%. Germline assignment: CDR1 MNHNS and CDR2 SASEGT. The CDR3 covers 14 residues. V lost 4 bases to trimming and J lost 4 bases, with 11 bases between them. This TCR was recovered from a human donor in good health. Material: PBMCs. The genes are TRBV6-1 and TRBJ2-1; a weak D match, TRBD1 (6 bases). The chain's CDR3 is CASSGWDKYNEQFF. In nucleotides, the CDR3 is TGTGCCAGCAGTGGGTGGGACAAGTACAATGAGCAGTTCTTC.